This TCR beta chain stems from a study of technical replicates of blood from several donors. CDR1 SEHNR and CDR2 FQNEAQ come from the germline V gene (reference sequence). The CDR3 runs to 14 residues. V gave up 7 bases and J gave up 3 bases, with 15 bases separating them. Here immunoSEQ multiplex PCR was the method, and the copy in TCRdb shows in-frame clones only, minus some. The sample has 80,000 or so clones, 94% seen once; the top ten hold less than 0.4%. The source is a human donor in good health. The sequenced material came from T cells isolated from PBMCs. This chain connects TRBV7-9 to TRBJ1-1; D remains unclear. CDR3 nucleotide sequence: TGTGCCAGCACCGCGACGGGTTCGGACACTGAAGCTTTCTTT. Protein product: CASTATGSDTEAFF.